These 24 T cell receptor beta chains were sequenced from one sample in a study of a mutant IDH1 vaccine in newly diagnosed glioma. The time point was: week 5, during vaccination. What each vaccine dose contained was 300 ug of mutant IDH1 20-mer peptide, accompanied by topical imiquimod. These TCRs are of unknown antigen specificity. Libraries were prepared by immunoSEQ multiplex PCR; TCRdb keeps only in-frame clonotypes and omits some of them. This table has roughly 30,000 clones, approximately 88% appearing once. The specimen was PBMCs, collected from a glioma patient whose treatment included an IDH1 peptide vaccine. The receptors derive from a man aged 18-30 years with glioma.

J is TRBJ1-2 and V is TRBV19, with D unresolved. V dropped 5 bases and J dropped 3 bases, with 10 bases sitting between them. The CDR3 is made up of 13 amino acids. In germline, CDR1 is LNHDA, CDR2 SQIVND (reference sequence). CDR3 sequence (DNA): TGTGCCAGTAGTCCCGACGGCTACTATGGCTACACCTTC. Protein sequence: CASSPDGYYGYTF.

CDR3 sequence reads: CASRTGTGDTGELFF. DNA of the CDR3: TGTGCCAGCAGGACCGGGACAGGGGACACCGGGGAGCTGTTTTTT. The chain employs TRBV28 and TRBJ2-2; 10 bases are shared with TRBD1. The CDR3 runs 15 residues. Germline CDR1 is MDHEN and CDR2 is SYDVKM. With V trimmed by 6 bases and J by 3 bases, 4 bases remained unmatched.

The J gene is TRBJ1-1, the V gene TRBV18, with D unclear. The CDR3 consists of 13 residues. V lost 0 bases and J 1 base, leaving 3 bases between the germline ends. CDR1 is KGHSH and CDR2 is LQKENI in the germline V gene. DNA for the CDR3: TGTGCCAGCTCACCACCGACGAACACTGAAGCTTTCTTT. Residues: CASSPPTNTEAFF.

This chain connects TRBV6-6 to TRBJ2-7; TRBD1 matches at 11 bases. CDR1 MNHNY and CDR2 SVGAGI come from the germline V gene (reference sequence). The CDR3 is 15 amino acids. V gave up 5 bases and J gave up 5 bases; unmatched junction bases: 8. The CDR3 bases are TGTGCCAGCAGTCGGGCGCGGGGACAGGGGGACGAGCAGTACTTC. Translated, it gives CASSRARGQGDEQYF.

The chain employs TRBV7-6 and TRBJ1-1; no firm D call. V gave up 2 bases and J gave up 4 bases, with 11 bases separating them. Germline CDR1 reads SGHVS; CDR2 reads FNYEAQ. The CDR3 covers 14 residues. The CDR3 nucleotides read TGTGCCAGCAGCTTATCCGGGTACGGCACTGAAGCTTTCTTT. Protein: CASSLSGYGTEAFF.

The chain couples TRBV30 to TRBJ1-1; D uncertain. This CDR3 region has 13 residues. Germline V gene lookup returns CDR1 GTSNPN and CDR2 SVGIG (reference sequence). V was cut by 3 bases and J by 1 base, with 9 bases left in between. In DNA, the CDR3 is TGTGCCTGGAGACCCGGGCCGAACACTGAAGCTTTCTTT. This sequence encodes CAWRPGPNTEAFF.

This clone was observed once. This chain joins TRBV7-8 and TRBJ2-7, with TRBD2 matching 15 bases. With V trimmed by 1 base and J by 2 bases, 6 bases remained unmatched. CDR1 SGHVS and CDR2 FQNEAQ come from the germline V gene. This CDR3 has 18 residues. CDR3 region: CASSLGRTSGRETYEQYF. CDR3 sequence (DNA): TGTGCCAGCAGCTTAGGCAGGACTAGCGGGAGGGAAACCTACGAGCAGTACTTC.

The CDR3 bases are TGCAGCATTCCTCAATGGGGCCCCCAAGAGACCCAGTACTTC. Translating gives CSIPQWGPQETQYF. J is TRBJ2-5 and V is TRBV29-1, with D maybe TRBD1 (5 bases). CDR1 is SQVTM and CDR2 is ANQGSEA in the germline V gene. CDR3 length: 14 amino acids. V was trimmed by 8 bases and J by 1 base, leaving 17 bases between them.

The CDR3 reads CSAGGTTNEKLFF. The CDR3, as DNA: TGCAGCGCGGGTGGGACTACTAATGAAAAACTGTTTTTT. The chain links TRBV29-1 to TRBJ1-4; D is perhaps TRBD1 (5 bases). The CDR3 is 13 amino acids. Germline lookup yields CDR1 SQVTM and CDR2 ANQGSEA. V lost 7 bases and J lost 2, with 11 bases in between.

In this sample, this clone turned up once. The chain employs TRBV7-9 and TRBJ2-7; no reliable D call. Between the trimmed V and J ends, which lost 2 bases and 0 bases, there was a span of 5 bases. Germline CDR1 and CDR2: SEHNR and FQNEAQ (reference sequence). The CDR3 is 13 residues long. The CDR3 nucleotides are TGTGCCAGCAGCTTATCAGTCTCCTACGAGCAGTACTTC. It encodes CASSLSVSYEQYF.

This chain connects TRBV7-2 to TRBJ2-3; no reliable D call. Looked up from germline, CDR1 is SGHTA and CDR2 is FQGNSA. CDR3 length equals 11 residues. Deletions cut 4 bases from V and 4 bases from J, with 3 bases between. CDR3 region: CASSSADTQYF. DNA for the CDR3: TGTGCCAGCAGCTCAGCAGATACGCAGTATTTT.

This clone appeared a single time. This rearrangement joins TRBV4-2 to TRBJ2-3, with 8 nucleotides matching TRBD2. V lost 0 bases, J lost 0 bases, and 8 bases stayed unmatched. This CDR3 has 18 residues. Per germline, CDR1 LGHNA and CDR2 YNFKEQ. CDR3 nucleotides: TGTGCCAGCAGCCAAGATGTGGTAGCGGGGTCTAGCACAGATACGCAGTATTTT. The encoded protein is CASSQDVVAGSSTDTQYF.

The chain is built from TRBV5-4 and TRBJ1-2, with 7 bases lining up with TRBD1. CDR3 size: 14 residues. V lost 4 bases, J lost 0 bases, and 3 bases stayed unmatched. Looked up from germline, CDR1 is SGHNT and CDR2 is YYREEE (reference sequence). The CDR3 bases are TGTGCCAGCAGCCGCGACAGGGCTAACTATGGCTACACCTTC. Translation gives CASSRDRANYGYTF.

The V call is TRBV5-1, the J call TRBJ2-3; the D gene is possibly TRBD2 (6 bases). V was pared by 0 bases and J by 0 bases, with 14 bases between. CDR1 is SGHRS, CDR2 YFSETQ, per germline. This CDR3 is 17 amino acids long. Here the CDR3 DNA reads TGCGCCAGCAGCTTGGAAACGGGAGCTACTAGCACAGATACGCAGTATTTT. This sequence encodes CASSLETGATSTDTQYF.

This chain links TRBV6-1 with TRBJ1-2, with TRBD1 as a possible D gene (5 bases). The CDR3 covers 14 residues. V lost 4 bases to trimming and J lost 4 bases, with 13 bases between them. The V gene's germline CDR1 is MNHNS and CDR2 SASEGT. CDR3 coding DNA: TGTGCCAGCAGTGTACCCGGGACGGTCTATGGCTACACCTTC. Translation: CASSVPGTVYGYTF.

This chain joins TRBV7-9 and TRBJ1-5, with D hard to call. The CDR3 is made up of 14 amino acids. Trimming cost V 3 bases and J 3 bases, with 9 bases left between them. Germline assignment: CDR1 SEHNR and CDR2 FQNEAQ (reference sequence). CDR3 loop: CASSFGRDNQPQHF. The DNA for the CDR3 is TGTGCCAGCAGCTTTGGAAGGGACAATCAGCCCCAGCATTTT.

The genes are TRBV27 and TRBJ2-7; 9 bases are shared with TRBD1. Losses at the gene ends were 7 bases for V and 6 bases for J; bases not matched to a gene: 10. The germline V gene has CDR1 MNHEY and CDR2 SMNVEV (reference sequence). The CDR3 has 14 amino acids. The CDR3 sequence is CASTPRGQGGEQYF. The CDR3, as DNA: TGTGCCAGCACCCCCAGGGGACAGGGTGGCGAGCAGTACTTC.

The chain recombines TRBV18 with TRBJ2-7; 11 nucleotides agree with TRBD2. Germline CDR1 is KGHSH and CDR2 is LQKENI. The CDR3 length is 14 residues. J was trimmed by 2 bases and V by 6 bases; bases with no gene match: 3. CDR3 sequence reads: CASSPSGRTYEQYF. CDR3 nucleotide sequence: TGTGCCAGCTCTCCTAGCGGGAGGACCTACGAGCAGTACTTC.

This chain uses TRBV7-9 with TRBJ1-2, with D tentatively TRBD1 (5 bases). CDR1 and CDR2 from the germline V gene are SEHNR and FQNEAQ (reference sequence). The length of the CDR3 is 13 residues. V was clipped by 3 bases and J by 8 bases, with 13 bases between them. CDR3 bases: TGTGCCAGCAGCTTTAAAGGGGCGGGGGGCTACACCTTC. Amino acids: CASSFKGAGGYTF.

This chain connects TRBV5-1 to TRBJ2-5; 8 positions match TRBD1. The CDR3 is 14 amino acids. V lost 1 base and J lost 4; bases outside the gene matches: 3. In germline, CDR1 is SGHRS, CDR2 YFSETQ. CDR3 sequence reads: CASSLPGGGETQYF. For the CDR3, the DNA is TGCGCCAGCAGCTTGCCAGGGGGCGGAGAGACCCAGTACTTC.

Remarks on this clone: One end of the junction fails to match germline, which may point to a read error. V gene TRBV25-1 combines with J gene TRBJ2-7; the D is unclear. This CDR3 has 11 residues. Germline lookup yields CDR1 MGHDK and CDR2 SYGVNS. This chain's CDR3 is CASSSSLILHF. The CDR3 bases are TGTGCCAGCAGTTCATCTCTAATCCTACACTTC.

The chain has TRBV29-1 and TRBJ1-4; D perhaps matches TRBD1 (6 bases). Germline V lookup: CDR1 SQVTM, CDR2 ANQGSEA. This CDR3 has 14 amino acids. V lost 5 bases and J lost 0, with 10 bases in between. The chain's CDR3 is CSVSRTATNEKLFF. The CDR3, as DNA: TGCAGCGTTTCCCGGACAGCAACTAATGAAAAACTGTTTTTT.

This chain joins TRBV10-3 and TRBJ2-7; the match to TRBD1 covers 7 bases. Looked up from germline, CDR1 is ENHRY and CDR2 is SYGVKD. There are 14 residues in the CDR3. Trimming cost V 8 bases and J 2 bases; bases outside gene matches: 9. CDR3 bases: TGTGCCATCGGTCGACAGGGAGTCCCCTACGAGCAGTACTTC. It yields the protein CAIGRQGVPYEQYF.

The genes are TRBV29-1 and TRBJ2-3; the match to TRBD1 covers 7 bases. V was pared by 6 bases and J by 1 base, with 10 bases of the junction left unmatched. This CDR3 is 15 amino acids long. Looked up from germline, CDR1 is SQVTM and CDR2 is ANQGSEA. The CDR3 here is CSVTLRQGGTDTQYF. The CDR3 DNA is TGCAGCGTCACCCTCAGACAGGGAGGCACAGATACGCAGTATTTT.